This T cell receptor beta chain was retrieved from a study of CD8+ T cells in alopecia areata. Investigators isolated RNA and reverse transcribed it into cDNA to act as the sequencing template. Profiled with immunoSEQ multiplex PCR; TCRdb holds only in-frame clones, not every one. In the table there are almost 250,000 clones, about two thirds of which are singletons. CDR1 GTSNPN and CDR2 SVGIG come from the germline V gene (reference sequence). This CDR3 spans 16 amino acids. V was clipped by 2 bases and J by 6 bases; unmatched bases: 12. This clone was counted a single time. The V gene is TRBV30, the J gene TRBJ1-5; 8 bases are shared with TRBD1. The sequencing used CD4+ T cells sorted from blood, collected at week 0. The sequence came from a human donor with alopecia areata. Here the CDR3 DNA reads TGTGCCTGGAGTCCCTCCGGGCAGGGGGCGGGTCAGCCCCAGCATTTT. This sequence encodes CAWSPSGQGAGQPQHF.